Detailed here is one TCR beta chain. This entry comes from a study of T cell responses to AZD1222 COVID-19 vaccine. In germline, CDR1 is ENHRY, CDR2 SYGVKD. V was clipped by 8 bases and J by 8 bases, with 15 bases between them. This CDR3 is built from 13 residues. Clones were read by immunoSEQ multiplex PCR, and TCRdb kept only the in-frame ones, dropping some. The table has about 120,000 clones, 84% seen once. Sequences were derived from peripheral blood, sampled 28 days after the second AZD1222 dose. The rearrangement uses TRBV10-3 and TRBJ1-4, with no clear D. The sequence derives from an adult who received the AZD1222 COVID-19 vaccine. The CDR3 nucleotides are TGTGCCATCGGAGCCGGAGTCGACGAAAAACTGTTTTTT. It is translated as CAIGAGVDEKLFF.